This T cell receptor beta chain was sequenced during a study of control samples from healthy donors and cancer patients. Germline values: CDR1 SQVTM, CDR2 ANQGSEA. There are 13 residues in the CDR3. V dropped 6 bases and J dropped 6 bases, with 17 bases sitting between them. Profiling relied on immunoSEQ multiplex PCR, and the TCRdb table lists in-frame clones only, not all of them. In the table there are 77,000 or so clones, 91% of which are singletons. The rearrangement links TRBV29-1 to TRBJ1-2; tentatively, D is TRBD1 (5 bases). The receptor's source is a man aged 25-40 years in good health. The source material was blood. CDR3 DNA sequence: TGCAGCGTGCGCGGGCAGGGATCAGATGGCTACACCTTC. It yields the protein CSVRGQGSDGYTF.